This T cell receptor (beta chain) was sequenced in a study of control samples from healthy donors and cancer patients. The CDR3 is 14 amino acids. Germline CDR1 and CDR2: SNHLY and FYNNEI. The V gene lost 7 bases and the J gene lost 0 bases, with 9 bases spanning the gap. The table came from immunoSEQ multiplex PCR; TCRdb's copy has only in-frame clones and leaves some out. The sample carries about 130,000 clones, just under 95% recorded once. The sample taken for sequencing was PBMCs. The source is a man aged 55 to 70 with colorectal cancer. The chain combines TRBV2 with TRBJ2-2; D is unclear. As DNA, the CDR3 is TGTGCCAGCATTGGGCGCACGAACACCGGGGAGCTGTTTTTT. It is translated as CASIGRTNTGELFF.